This TCR beta chain was recorded in a study of blood T cell repertoires in COVID-19. Across the whole study: In each case, the material was cDNA or gDNA derived from T cells, B-cell-depleted T cells, or PBMCs.

This clone was counted once. The protocol was immunoSEQ multiplex PCR, while the TCRdb copy is restricted to in-frame clones and leaves out a portion. The repertoire consists of roughly 66,000 clones, with around 90% occurring once and the leading ten covering 6% to 8%. The V end was cut by 4 bases, the J end by 6 bases, with 14 bases between. The CDR3 length is 14 residues. The germline V gene has CDR1 SGHRS and CDR2 YFSETQ. The rearrangement joins TRBV5-1 to TRBJ2-1; tentatively, D is TRBD2 (5 bases). The specimen was peripheral blood. The TCR originated in a human donor in a cohort sampled during active COVID-19. The CDR3 bases are TGCGCCAGCAGCCCGCCTAGCCCGAGCAATGAGCAGTTCTTC. Protein: CASSPPSPSNEQFF.